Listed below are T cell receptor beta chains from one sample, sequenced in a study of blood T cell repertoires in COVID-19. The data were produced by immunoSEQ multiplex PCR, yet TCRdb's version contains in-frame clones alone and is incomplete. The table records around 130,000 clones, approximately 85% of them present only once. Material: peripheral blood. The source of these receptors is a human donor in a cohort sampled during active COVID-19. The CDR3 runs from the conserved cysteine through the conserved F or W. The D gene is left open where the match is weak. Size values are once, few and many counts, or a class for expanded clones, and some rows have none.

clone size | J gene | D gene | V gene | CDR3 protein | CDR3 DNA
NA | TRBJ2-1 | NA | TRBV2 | CASSERGQQTYNEQFF | TGTGCCAGCAGTGAGCGGGGACAGCAGACCTACAATGAGCAGTTCTTC
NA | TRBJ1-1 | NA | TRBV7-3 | CASSLRARGESILSHEHTEAFF | TGTGCCAGCAGCTTACGCGCCAGGGGTGAGTCGATTCTCTCCCATGAACACACTGAAGCTTTCTTT
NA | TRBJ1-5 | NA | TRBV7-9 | CASSRGGGNQPQHF | TGTGCCAGCAGCCGCGGGGGGGGCAATCAGCCCCAGCATTTT
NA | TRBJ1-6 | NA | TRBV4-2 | CASRKSGQDNSPLHF | TGTGCCAGCAGGAAGAGCGGGCAAGATAATTCACCCCTCCACTTT
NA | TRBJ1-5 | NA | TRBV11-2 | CASSLGVGDQPQHF | TGTGCCAGCAGCTTAGGGGTCGGGGATCAGCCCCAGCATTTT
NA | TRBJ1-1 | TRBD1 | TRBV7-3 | CASSPGTGSTEAFF | TGTGCCAGCAGCCCTGGGACAGGGAGCACTGAAGCTTTCTTT
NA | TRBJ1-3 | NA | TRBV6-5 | CASRQGFAGNTIYF | TGTGCCAGCAGGCAGGGGTTCGCTGGAAACACCATATATTTT
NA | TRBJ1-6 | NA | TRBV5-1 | CASSLEGQTNSPLHF | TGCGCCAGCAGCTTGGAAGGACAGACCAATTCACCCCTCCACTTT
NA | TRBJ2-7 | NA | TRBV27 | CASSLSAGYEQYF | TGTGCCAGCAGTTTAAGTGCAGGTTACGAGCAGTACTTC
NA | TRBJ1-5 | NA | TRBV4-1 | CASSPQGSGNQPQHF | TGCGCCAGCAGCCCACAGGGTAGTGGCAATCAGCCCCAGCATTTT
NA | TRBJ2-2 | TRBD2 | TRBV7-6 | CASSLVASGGNTGELFF | TGTGCCAGCAGCTTAGTCGCTAGCGGGGGCAACACCGGGGAGCTGTTTTTT
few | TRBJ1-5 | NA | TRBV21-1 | CASSLNRDRGNQPQHF | TGTGCCAGCAGTTTAAACCGGGACAGGGGCAATCAGCCCCAGCATTTT
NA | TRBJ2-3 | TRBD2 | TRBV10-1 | CASSPAVAGEDTQYF | TGCGCCAGCAGCCCTGCAGTAGCGGGGGAGGATACGCAGTATTTT
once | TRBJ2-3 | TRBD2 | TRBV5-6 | CASSLRTSAAITQYF | TGTGCCAGCAGCTTACGGACTAGCGCGGCAATAACGCAGTATTTT
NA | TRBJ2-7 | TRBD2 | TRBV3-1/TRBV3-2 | CASSQAGSGVSYEQYF | TGTGCCAGCAGCCAAGCGGGTAGCGGGGTATCCTACGAGCAGTACTTC